The 8 T cell receptor beta chains reported below all come from one sample, sequenced in a study of T cells after yellow fever vaccination (dated by TCRdb to between 2018 and 2020). In light of the paper, this sample's treatment or condition label describes: live attenuated yellow fever vaccine strain. The library came from 5' RACE. The sequencing machine was an Illumina NovaSeq 6000. Using fastp trimming at Q25 and MiXCR clonotype assembly, TCRdb reanalyzed the public sequencing data and kept in-frame beta chains. Duplicate CDR3 protein sequences are folded into a single record with the most common DNA and genes. Counted in this sample were more than 300,000 distinct CDR3 sequences; roughly 10% of them appeared once. The top ten clones comprise about 3.3% of the sample. Here the sequenced sample was CD4+ T cells sorted from PBMCs, taken 45 days after the yellow fever booster vaccination. Receptor source: a man younger than 35 who received the YFV17D yellow fever vaccine.

To note about this clonotype: A much larger clone lies a single base off, so this may be a read error. The V gene is TRBV6-6, the J gene TRBJ1-2, with D uncertain. The CDR3 has 11 residues. Trimming took 6 bases from V and 7 from J, leaving 9 bases between them. Germline values: CDR1 MNHNY, CDR2 SVGAGI (reference sequence). The chain's CDR3 is CASSPFVGYTF. The CDR3 DNA follows: TGTGCCAGCAGCCCCTTCGTTGGCTACACCTTC.

This clonotype has only a few counts. The chain recombines TRBV6-1 with TRBJ2-6; 7 bases align to TRBD2. The V gene end was trimmed by 11 bases and the J gene end by 0 bases; junction bases not matched to a gene: 10. The CDR3 consists of 16 residues. Germline CDR1 MNHNS, CDR2 SASEGT. DNA of the CDR3: TGTGCCGCTCGGGGGGAGGGCGACTCTGGGGCCAACGTCCTGACTTTC. Encoded protein: CAARGEGDSGANVLTF.

The V call is TRBV5-1, the J call TRBJ2-3; 7 nucleotides match TRBD1. Germline CDR1 is SGHRS and CDR2 is YFSETQ. J lost 0 bases, V lost 1 base, and 5 bases had no gene match. The CDR3 covers 16 residues. The CDR3 DNA reads TGCGCCAGCAGCTTGTTCCAGACAGGGAGCACAGATACGCAGTATTTT. As protein: CASSLFQTGSTDTQYF.

By share, this clonotype ranks as medium-sized. The gene calls are TRBV4-3 and TRBJ1-6; the D gene is possibly TRBD1 (5 bases). The CDR3 covers 15 residues. The ends were cut back, 0 bases at V and 8 bases at J, with 11 bases in the middle. Germline CDR1 reads LGHNA; CDR2 reads YSLEER. CDR3 amino acids: CASSQDQGRDSPLHF. The CDR3 bases are TGCGCCAGCAGCCAAGATCAGGGTAGGGATTCACCCCTCCACTTT.

This clonotype was picked up many times. The gene calls are TRBV7-9 and TRBJ2-7; D may correspond to TRBD1 or TRBD2 (5 bases each). The CDR3 totals 15 residues. V lost 1 base and J lost 5, with 15 bases in between. CDR1 and CDR2 (germline): SEHNR, FQNEAQ (reference sequence). The chain's CDR3 is CASSLGLTGLDEQYF. The CDR3, as DNA: TGTGCCAGCAGCTTAGGGCTGACGGGGCTGGACGAGCAGTACTTC.

This clonotype showed up just a few times. The chain uses TRBV12-3 or TRBV12-4 and TRBJ1-1; 7 bases line up with TRBD1. J gave up 4 bases and V 6 bases, and 8 bases lay outside the gene matches. This CDR3 is built from 14 residues. The CDR3 sequence is CASSRNRGVTEAFF. Written as DNA, the CDR3 is TGTGCCAGCAGCCGTAACAGGGGCGTCACTGAAGCTTTCTTT.

This clonotype has more than one count but fewer than ten. CDR3 region: CSVQGANTEAFF. The CDR3 DNA reads TGCAGCGTCCAGGGGGCCAACACTGAAGCTTTCTTT. The chain couples TRBV29-1 to TRBJ1-1; 8 nucleotides agree with TRBD1. The CDR3 contains 12 residues. Looked up from germline, CDR1 is SQVTM and CDR2 is ANQGSEA. V lost 6 bases, J lost 2 bases, and 2 bases stayed unmatched.

This clonotype was detected only a few times. The chain has TRBV7-2 and TRBJ2-1; D is possibly TRBD2 (6 bases). CDR1 SGHTA and CDR2 FQGNSA come from the germline V gene. The CDR3 runs to 14 residues. V shed 5 bases and J shed 10 bases, with 18 bases lying between them. This CDR3 is CASSVGGVPREQFF. DNA for the CDR3: TGTGCCAGCAGCGTCGGAGGGGTCCCTCGGGAGCAGTTCTTC.